This T cell receptor (beta chain) was obtained from a study of blood T cell repertoires in COVID-19. Looking at the study overall: PBMCs, B-cell-depleted T cells, or T cells were the source of the cDNA or gDNA that made up the material.

Someone with COVID-19 had been met by exposed participants within 2 weeks before study entry. V dropped 3 bases and J dropped 4; count of bases not matched to a gene: 9. Germline V gives CDR1 MNHEY, CDR2 SMNVEV (reference sequence). The CDR3 has 16 residues. The protocol was immunoSEQ multiplex PCR, while the TCRdb copy is restricted to in-frame clones and leaves out a portion. The table has about 150,000 clones, 87% seen once; the top ten hold roughly 4%. This clonotype was obtained from a woman aged 35 to 49 who had been exposed to COVID-19. This sequence joins TRBV27 and TRBJ1-2; 9 nucleotides agree with TRBD1. Sequenced input: PBMCs or T cells enriched from blood (not recorded which). DNA of the CDR3: TGTGCCAGCAGTTTGTCAGTGACAGGGGGAGCCTATGGCTACACCTTC. Amino acids: CASSLSVTGGAYGYTF.